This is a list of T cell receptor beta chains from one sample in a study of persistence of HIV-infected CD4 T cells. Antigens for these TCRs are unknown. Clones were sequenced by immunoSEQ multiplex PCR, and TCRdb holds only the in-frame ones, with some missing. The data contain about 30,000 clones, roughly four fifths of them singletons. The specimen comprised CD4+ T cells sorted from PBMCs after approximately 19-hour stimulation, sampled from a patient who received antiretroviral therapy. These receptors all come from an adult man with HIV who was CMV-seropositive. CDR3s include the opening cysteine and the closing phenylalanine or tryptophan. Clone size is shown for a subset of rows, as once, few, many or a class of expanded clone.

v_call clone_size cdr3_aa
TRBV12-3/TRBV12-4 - CASSQRGEQFF
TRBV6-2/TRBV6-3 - CASSYSSGRTEAFF
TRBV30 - CAWSVRTGVSQPQHF
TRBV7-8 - CASSLVGGGRVDEQFF
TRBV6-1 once CASSESRGHNQPQHF
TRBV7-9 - CASSSQVNSGNTIYF
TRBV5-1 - CASRVGPASGNTIYF
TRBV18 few CASSPLQGGKNTEAFF
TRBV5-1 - CATRRDGSGNTIYF
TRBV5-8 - CASSLWQGANTEAFF
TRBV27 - CASSPGRVNQPQHF
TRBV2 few CASSEAAGIQPQHF
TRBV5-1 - CASSPDTSTEAFF
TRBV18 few CASSPSSRGTEAFF
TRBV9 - CASSVGVLSYGYTF
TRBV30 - CAWGTGGGYGYTF
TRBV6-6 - CASSYFETEQFF
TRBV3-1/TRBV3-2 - CASSQDRATTGELFF